The TCR beta chain under discussion was sequenced for a study of blood T cell repertoires in COVID-19. About the study: Both acute and convalescent COVID-19 samples were obtained from the United States, Italy and Spain.

Under the authors' procedure: Amplified reference gene primers provided the basis for estimating nucleated cell counts. TCRdb's copy holds only in-frame clones and misses some; the assay was immunoSEQ multiplex PCR. From that table come the V and J calls and clone size; the DNA was used to work out D and trimming. This sample has around 130,000 clones; more than 80% occur once, and the top ten carry approximately 4%. CDR1 and CDR2 (germline): SGHRS, YFSETQ. The ends lost 4 bases at V and 10 bases at J; junction bases unmatched: 19. This CDR3 is built from 16 residues. Sample: peripheral blood. The sequence derives from a human donor in a cohort sampled during active COVID-19. The chain carries TRBV5-1 and TRBJ2-5, with 7 positions matching TRBD2. CDR3 in DNA: TGCGCCAGCAGCCTGACTCGCGGGGGACTTCGGGGGGACCAGTACTTC. Amino acids: CASSLTRGGLRGDQYF.